The 32 T cell receptor beta chains presented below share a single source sample, sequenced in a study of T-cell reconstitution after alpha-beta-depleted transplantation in children (dated by TCRdb to the mid-2010s). The intended sense of this specimen's treatment or condition label: allogeneic hematopoietic cell transplantation with graft depleted of TCRalphabeta T cells and CD19 B cells. Receptor amplification or capture employed PCR. Sequencing relied on an Illumina HiSeq 2500. Molecular barcoding was employed in the preparation of TCR libraries, with unique molecular identifiers being used to normalize TCRbeta repertoire quantification. TCRdb itself trimmed the public reads at Q25 with fastp, ran MiXCR and retained productive beta chains. Entries are consolidated by CDR3 protein sequence, retaining the most common genes and DNA. For this sample there are 70,000 to 95,000 distinct CDR3 sequences; 15% to 20% appear just once. Clones ranked in the top ten supply 40% to 65% of the sample.

This specimen was PBMCs, mostly from graft donor cells, taken 360 days after TCRalphabeta/CD19-depleted stem cell transplant. Source of these receptors: a male patient aged 2 to 10 who had a stem cell transplant for acute lymphoblastic leukemia, so the T cells may come from the graft donor.

The chain joins TRBV29-1 to TRBJ2-5; D may match TRBD1 or TRBD2 (5 bases each). Trimming took off 1 base at V and 1 base at J, with 13 bases between the two ends. The germline CDR1 and CDR2 sequences are SQVTM and ANQGSEA. The CDR3 is made up of 15 amino acids. The CDR3 DNA reads TGCAGCGTTGAAGCTCCCATTGGGGGCCAAGAGACCCAGTACTTC. Protein: CSVEAPIGGQETQYF. Complete variable domain (other parts from reference TRBV29-1 and TRBJ2-5): SAVISQKPSRDICQRGTSLTIQCQVDSQVTMMFWYRQQPGQSLTLIATANQGSEATYESGFVIDKFPISRPNLTFSTLTVSNMSPEDSSIYLCSVEAPIGGQETQYFGPGTRLLVL.

This clonotype was observed a handful of times. The chain combines TRBV18 with TRBJ2-7; TRBD2 matches 8 bases. Germline V gene lookup returns CDR1 KGHSH and CDR2 LQKENI. The trim removed 1 base at V and 3 bases at J, leaving 5 bases unmatched. The CDR3 loop spans 15 amino acids. CDR3 sequence: CASSPQSGSNYEQYF. The CDR3 DNA sequence: TGTGCCAGCTCACCACAGAGCGGGAGTAACTACGAGCAGTACTTC.

The V gene is TRBV5-6, the J gene TRBJ2-3; D is uncertain. Trimming cost V 4 bases and J 2 bases, with 8 bases left between them. CDR1 is SGHDT, CDR2 YYEEEE, per germline. This CDR3 has 13 residues. The CDR3 bases are TGTGCCAGCAGCCGATACCCCACAGATACGCAGTATTTT. It is translated as CASSRYPTDTQYF.

This rearrangement joins TRBV7-2 to TRBJ2-7; possible D gene TRBD1, 5 bases. The CDR3 runs 13 residues. V was cut by 3 bases and J by 0 bases, with 6 bases left in between. Germline lookup yields CDR1 SGHTA and CDR2 FQGNSA. The CDR3 loop reads CASSFDSSYEQYF. DNA for the CDR3: TGTGCCAGCAGCTTCGACAGCTCCTACGAGCAGTACTTC. Full variable domain (missing parts from reference TRBV7-2 and TRBJ2-7): GAGVSQSPSNKVTEKGKDVELRCDPISGHTALYWYRQSLGQGLEFLIYFQGNSAPDKSGLPSDRFSAERTGGSVSTLTIQRTQQEDSAVYLCASSFDSSYEQYFGPGTRLTVT.

This clonotype was recorded many times. The gene calls are TRBV5-1 and TRBJ2-3; 7 bases map to TRBD2. The germline V gene encodes CDR1 SGHRS and CDR2 YFSETQ. The V gene end was trimmed by 0 bases and the J gene end by 5 bases; junction bases not matched to a gene: 3. The length of the CDR3 is 14 residues. The CDR3 here is CASSLAGGLDTQYF. For the CDR3, the DNA is TGCGCCAGCAGCTTGGCCGGGGGGTTAGATACGCAGTATTTT.

This clonotype was observed at least ten times. This sequence joins TRBV5-6 and TRBJ1-4; D is possibly TRBD1 (6 bases). Per germline, CDR1 SGHDT and CDR2 YYEEEE. The CDR3 length is 15 residues. Between the trimmed V and J ends, which lost 4 bases and 8 bases, there was a span of 18 bases. Here the CDR3 DNA reads TGTGCCAGCAGCACTGACAGGACCGAGAAGGAAAAACTGTTTTTT. Translated: CASSTDRTEKEKLFF. The entire variable domain, with the rest obtained from reference TRBV5-6 and TRBJ1-4, is as follows: DAGVTQSPTHLIKTRGQQVTLRCSPKSGHDTVSWYQQALGQGPQFIFQYYEEEERQRGNFPDRFSGHQFPNYSSELNVNALLLGDSALYLCASSTDRTEKEKLFFGSGTQLSVL.

This chain links TRBV12-3 or TRBV12-4 with TRBJ2-3; 9 nucleotides align to TRBD1. The CDR3 is made up of 12 amino acids. V lost 6 bases to trimming and J lost 13 bases; unmatched junction nucleotides: 8. The CDR3 reads CASRDRDRVEYF. The CDR3 DNA reads as TGTGCCAGCAGGGACCGGGACAGGGTTGAGTATTTT.

Only a few counts were recorded for this clonotype. The CDR3 coding sequence is TGTGCCAGCAGCCTAGCGGCATACACCGGGGAGCTGTTTTTT. Translating it yields CASSLAAYTGELFF. The chain combines TRBV11-3 with TRBJ2-2, with TRBD2 identical over 7 bases. With 5 bases clipped from V and 3 bases from J, the junction kept 3 bases outside the gene matches. Germline V gene lookup returns CDR1 SGHNT and CDR2 YENEEA. The CDR3 covers 14 residues.

The chain couples TRBV7-9 to TRBJ2-7; D is perhaps TRBD1 or TRBD2 (6 bases each). The CDR3 length is 14 residues. CDR1 is SEHNR and CDR2 is FQNEAQ in the germline V gene (reference sequence). Deletions cut 1 base from V and 6 bases from J, with 13 bases between. The CDR3: CASSLGGTPLEQYF. The CDR3 DNA sequence: TGTGCCAGCAGCTTAGGCGGGACACCCCTCGAGCAGTACTTC. The variable domain in full, with the rest retrieved from reference TRBV7-9 and TRBJ2-7, is DTGVSQNPRHKITKRGQNVTFRCDPISEHNRLYWYRQTLGQGPEFLTYFQNEAQLEKSRLLSDRFSAERPKGSFSTLEIQRTEQGDSAMYLCASSLGGTPLEQYFGPGTRLTVT.

J is TRBJ2-3 and V is TRBV7-9; D uncertain. V gave up 5 bases and J gave up 1 base, with 7 bases separating them. Germline-derived CDR1 and CDR2 are SEHNR and FQNEAQ (reference sequence). The CDR3 totals 13 residues. This chain's CDR3 is CASSASGTDTQYF. CDR3 DNA sequence: TGTGCCAGCAGCGCATCTGGCACAGATACGCAGTATTTT.

In this sample, this clonotype turned up a few times. The chain recombines TRBV6-6 with TRBJ2-3; tentative D call: TRBD2 (7 bases). Looked up from germline, CDR1 is MNHNY and CDR2 is SVGAGI (reference sequence). CDR3 size: 12 residues. V lost 11 bases, J lost 8 bases, and 17 bases lay in between. For the CDR3, the DNA is TGTGCCGGGGGGGCGGGAGCGGGTACGCAGTATTTT. It translates to CAGGAGAGTQYF.

This clonotype was seen a handful of times. The chain combines TRBV12-3 or TRBV12-4 with TRBJ1-3; maybe TRBD1 (5 bases). This CDR3 has 16 amino acids. V gave up 6 bases and J gave up 3 bases, with 18 bases separating them. CDR3 region: CASSLTGTAFGNTIYF. CDR3 nucleotide sequence: TGTGCCAGCAGCCTCACTGGGACGGCTTTTGGAAACACCATATATTTT.

The chain recombines TRBV9 with TRBJ2-1; tentatively, D is TRBD1 or TRBD2 (5 bases each). With 2 bases removed from V and 2 bases from J, the gap between germline ends came to 14 bases. The CDR3 is 16 residues long. Germline CDR1 SGDLS, CDR2 YYNGEE. The CDR3 coding sequence is TGTGCCAGCAGCGTTCCCCGGGGCCCAGCCTACAATGAGCAGTTCTTC. This sequence encodes CASSVPRGPAYNEQFF. Supplemented by reference TRBV9 and TRBJ2-1, the full variable domain reads DSGVTQTPKHLITATGQRVTLRCSPRSGDLSVYWYQQSLDQGLQFLIQYYNGEERAKGNILERFSAQQFPDLHSELNLSSLELGDSALYFCASSVPRGPAYNEQFFGPGTRLTVL.

This clonotype was counted a few times. This chain connects TRBV20-1 to TRBJ2-2; a weak D match, TRBD2 (5 bases). The CDR3 sequence is 14 residues long. The ends were cut back, 6 bases at V and 6 bases at J, with 17 bases in the middle. In germline, CDR1 is DFQATT, CDR2 SNEGSKA (reference sequence). The CDR3 spells CSAIWWERPGELFF. For the CDR3, the DNA is TGCAGTGCCATTTGGTGGGAGAGACCCGGGGAGCTGTTTTTT.

In this sample, this clonotype turned up many times. The chain uses TRBV20-1 and TRBJ2-7; tentative D call: TRBD1 (6 bases). With 5 bases removed from V and 6 bases from J, the gap between germline ends came to 14 bases. CDR1 is DFQATT, CDR2 SNEGSKA, per germline (reference sequence). The CDR3 spans 12 residues. CDR3 coding DNA: TGCAGTGCTTACAAGACAGGACTCGAGCAGTACTTC. Its protein product is CSAYKTGLEQYF.

The V gene is TRBV3-1, the J gene TRBJ2-4; no clear D gene. CDR1 and CDR2 (germline): LGHDT, YNNKEL (reference sequence). The CDR3 length is 19 residues. The V and J ends lost 4 bases and 0 bases respectively, with 22 bases between them. The CDR3 is CASSLQGERFSSAKNIQYF. For the CDR3, the DNA is TGTGCCAGCAGCCTCCAAGGAGAGAGATTCTCATCAGCCAAAAACATTCAGTACTTC.

J is TRBJ2-7 and V is TRBV7-9, with 7 nucleotides matching TRBD1. There are 13 residues in the CDR3. Trimming took 5 bases from V and 5 from J; bases not matched to a gene: 6. Germline V gene sequence: CDR1 SEHNR, CDR2 FQNEAQ (reference sequence). CDR3 coding DNA: TGTGCCAGCAGCCTCACAGGGGCCCACGAGCAGTACTTC. Protein: CASSLTGAHEQYF.

This clonotype was detected only a few times. V is TRBV10-3 and J is TRBJ2-7; 7 bases agree with TRBD1. This CDR3 spans 13 amino acids. The ends lost 5 bases at V and 1 base at J; junction bases unmatched: 2. Germline V gene sequence: CDR1 ENHRY, CDR2 SYGVKD. DNA for the CDR3: TGTGCCATCAGTAACAGGGGTTCCTACGAGCAGTACTTC. As protein: CAISNRGSYEQYF.

This clonotype was detected ten times or more. This sequence joins TRBV6-5 and TRBJ1-4, with TRBD1 matching over 7 bases. CDR1 MNHEY and CDR2 SVGAGI come from the germline V gene. The J segment lost 5 bases and the V segment lost 2 bases, leaving 2 bases of the junction unmatched. The CDR3 spans 14 residues. In DNA form, the CDR3 reads TGTGCCAGCAGTTACGGGACAGAGAATGAAAAACTGTTTTTT. Amino acid sequence: CASSYGTENEKLFF.

This clonotype has a handful of counts. CDR3 in amino acids: CSVERGSSGIYNEQFF. CDR3 nucleotides: TGCAGCGTTGAAAGAGGATCTAGCGGCATCTACAATGAGCAGTTCTTC. The chain recombines TRBV29-1 with TRBJ2-1; 7 nucleotides align to TRBD2. The ends lost 2 bases at V and 3 bases at J; junction bases unmatched: 10. Germline V CDR1 and CDR2: SQVTM, ANQGSEA. This CDR3 has 16 amino acids.

This clonotype was observed a handful of times. The genes are TRBV7-9 and TRBJ2-7, with 8 bases that match TRBD2. The CDR3 contains 16 residues. Germline CDR1 and CDR2: SEHNR and FQNEAQ (reference sequence). Losses at the gene ends were 5 bases for V and 6 bases for J; bases not matched to a gene: 15. The CDR3 nucleotides are TGTGCCAGCAGCCCCCGTTGGACTAGCTCCCCGGGCGAGCAGTACTTC. Translated: CASSPRWTSSPGEQYF. The full variable domain, rest sourced from reference TRBV7-9 and TRBJ2-7, is DTGVSQNPRHKITKRGQNVTFRCDPISEHNRLYWYRQTLGQGPEFLTYFQNEAQLEKSRLLSDRFSAERPKGSFSTLEIQRTEQGDSAMYLCASSPRWTSSPGEQYFGPGTRLTVT.

The rearrangement joins TRBV12-3 or TRBV12-4 to TRBJ2-5; D not certain. The V end was cut by 6 bases, the J end by 6 bases, with 11 bases between. The CDR3 contains 12 residues. The CDR3 sequence: CASSPHGKTQYF. The DNA for the CDR3 is TGTGCCAGCAGCCCACACGGAAAGACCCAGTACTTC.

This clonotype was picked up one time. This chain connects TRBV12-3 or TRBV12-4 to TRBJ2-7; D uncertain. The CDR3 loop spans 14 amino acids. V lost 6 bases and J lost 4, with 16 bases in between. The DNA for the CDR3 is TGTGCCAGCAGAAACGGCCAACCCCGTTACGAGCAGTACTTC. It specifies CASRNGQPRYEQYF.

The table lists this clonotype with many counts. The V call is TRBV3-1, the J call TRBJ2-1; TRBD2 matches 11 bases. The germline V gene has CDR1 LGHDT and CDR2 YNNKEL (reference sequence). V gave up 0 bases and J gave up 4 bases; unmatched junction bases: 8. The CDR3 has 18 amino acids. This CDR3 reads CASSQETSGKSQYNEQFF. The CDR3 DNA sequence: TGTGCCAGCAGCCAAGAGACTAGCGGGAAATCGCAGTACAATGAGCAGTTCTTC.

The sample holds a few counts of this clonotype. V and J are TRBV7-9 and TRBJ2-1; TRBD2 aligns across 8 bases. The J segment lost 4 bases and the V segment lost 5 bases, leaving 13 bases of the junction unmatched. The CDR3 contains 17 residues. Per germline, CDR1 SEHNR and CDR2 FQNEAQ (reference sequence). The chain's CDR3 is CASSIGLALAIYNEQFF. CDR3 DNA sequence: TGTGCCAGCAGCATCGGACTAGCCCTAGCCATATACAATGAGCAGTTCTTC.

This chain connects TRBV11-3 to TRBJ1-1; D gene uncertain. Germline V gene sequence: CDR1 SGHNT, CDR2 YENEEA. Trimming pared 5 bases from V and 3 bases from J, leaving 16 bases between. The CDR3 spans 15 residues. The CDR3 sequence: CASSPRPLDDTEAFF. The CDR3 DNA reads TGTGCCAGCAGCCCCCGGCCGTTAGATGACACTGAAGCTTTCTTT.

The V and J genes are TRBV7-6 and TRBJ2-1, with D perhaps TRBD1 (6 bases). Trimming cost V 5 bases and J 10 bases, with 9 bases left between them. From germline, CDR1 is SGHVS and CDR2 FNYEAQ. The CDR3 covers 11 residues. The CDR3 sequence is CASSLGQEQFF. As DNA, the CDR3 is TGTGCCAGCAGCCTCGGACAGGAGCAGTTCTTC.

The chain joins TRBV7-8 to TRBJ1-1; 9 nucleotides align to TRBD1. CDR1 SGHVS and CDR2 FQNEAQ come from the germline V gene. V trimming: 5 bases; J trimming: 1 base; junction bases outside the gene matches: 8. The CDR3 consists of 16 residues. For the CDR3, the DNA is TGTGCCAGCAGCCTATGGGACAGGGCGAGGAACACTGAAGCTTTCTTT. It is translated as CASSLWDRARNTEAFF. Based on the CDR3 plus reference TRBV7-8 and TRBJ1-1, the full variable domain is GAGVSQSPRYKVAKRGQDVALRCDPISGHVSLFWYQQALGQGPEFLTYFQNEAQLDKSGLPSDRFFAERPEGSVSTLKIQRTQQEDSAVYLCASSLWDRARNTEAFFGQGTRLTVV.

Only a few counts were recorded for this clonotype. This rearrangement joins TRBV14 to TRBJ2-1; TRBD1 aligns across 9 bases. The germline V gene encodes CDR1 SGHDN and CDR2 FVKESK. V lost 0 bases, J lost 4 bases, and 7 bases stayed unmatched. CDR3 length: 17 residues. Here the CDR3 DNA reads TGTGCCAGCAGCCAAGATTTGAGAGACAGGGGGTACAATGAGCAGTTCTTC. This codes for CASSQDLRDRGYNEQFF. Full variable domain (missing parts from reference TRBV14 and TRBJ2-1): EAGVTQFPSHSVIEKGQTVTLRCDPISGHDNLYWYRRVMGKEIKFLLHFVKESKQDESGMPNNRFLAERTGGTYSTLKVQPAELEDSGVYFCASSQDLRDRGYNEQFFGPGTRLTVL.

This clonotype was observed a handful of times. The chain has TRBV12-3 or TRBV12-4 and TRBJ2-3; 7 bases fit TRBD2. The CDR3 runs 16 residues. The V and J ends lost 4 bases and 0 bases, in that order; junction bases with no gene match: 7. CDR3 in amino acids: CASSWGGPLSTDTQYF. For the CDR3, the DNA is TGTGCCAGCAGTTGGGGAGGGCCCCTCAGCACAGATACGCAGTATTTT.

This chain connects TRBV5-6 to TRBJ1-2, with 11 bases matching TRBD1. This CDR3 is built from 16 residues. Germline V gene sequence: CDR1 SGHDT, CDR2 YYEEEE. J lost 4 bases, V lost 4 bases, and 9 bases had no gene match. CDR3 in amino acids: CASSTAPGTGGYGYTF. CDR3 DNA sequence: TGTGCCAGCAGCACAGCCCCCGGGACAGGGGGCTATGGCTACACCTTC.

The rearrangement links TRBV5-6 to TRBJ2-7, with 9 bases identical to TRBD2. This CDR3 is built from 15 residues. Germline lookup yields CDR1 SGHDT and CDR2 YYEEEE. The trim removed 2 bases at V and 2 bases at J, leaving 5 bases unmatched. CDR3 nucleotide sequence: TGTGCCAGCAGCTTAACTAGCGGGCAGGCCTACGAGCAGTACTTC. This encodes CASSLTSGQAYEQYF.